A selection of T cell receptor beta chains follows, all from one sample in a study of regulatory T cells in long-lasting Graves disease. One entry per CDR3 protein results from TCRdb running MiXCR on the multiplex PCR reads. The data show hundreds of thousands of distinct CDR3 sequences, with about 11% seen just once and roughly 9.3% held by the top ten. These same records also appear under a second study, on T cells in Graves' hyperthyroidism and ophthalmopathy.

Sample: peripheral blood mononuclear cells (PBMCs), taken at new diagnosis, from a patient treated with antithyroid drugs. These receptors were taken from a woman in her twenties or thirties with Graves disease. Each CDR3 is given with its conserved first and last residue. The D gene is left open where the match is weak. A row's size may be missing; if present it is once, few, many or a size class.

V: TRBV28; J: TRBJ2-4; D: -; size: -; DNA: TGTGCCAGCAGAACCACGGGTATTGCCAAAAACATTCAGTACTTC; CDR3: CASRTTGIAKNIQYF
V: TRBV4-2; J: TRBJ2-1; D: -; size: few; DNA: TGTGCCAGCAGCCAAGATGGGGGCAATGAGCAGTTCTTC; CDR3: CASSQDGGNEQFF
V: TRBV6-9; J: TRBJ2-1; D: TRBD2; size: many; DNA: TGTGCCAGCAGTTACGGGGTAGCGGGAGAATATGAGCAGTTCTTC; CDR3: CASSYGVAGEYEQFF
V: TRBV20-1; J: TRBJ2-1; D: TRBD1; size: many; DNA: TGCAGTGCTAGAATGGCAGGGGGCGGTGGTCGGTGGGGAGAGCAGTTCTTC; CDR3: CSARMAGGGGRWGEQFF
V: TRBV28; J: TRBJ2-2; D: -; size: many; DNA: TGTGCCAGCAGGCCCCCGGGGGCGAGGCCCGGGGAGCTGTTTTTT; CDR3: CASRPPGARPGELFF
V: TRBV15; J: TRBJ2-2; D: -; size: many; DNA: TGTGCCACCAGCAGGGGTATCGCCGGGGAGCTGTTTTTT; CDR3: CATSRGIAGELFF
V: TRBV7-8; J: TRBJ2-1; D: TRBD1; size: few; DNA: TGTGCCAGCAGCTCACCCCGGGACAGGGGGCTCTACAATGAGCAGTTCTTC; CDR3: CASSSPRDRGLYNEQFF
V: TRBV2; J: TRBJ2-3; D: -; size: many; DNA: TGTGCCAGCGGTTCAGGGATGTCAGATACGCAGTATTTT; CDR3: CASGSGMSDTQYF
V: TRBV25-1; J: TRBJ2-2; D: -; size: -; DNA: TGTGCCAACAGTGAGTGGGTCGGGGAGCTGTTTTTT; CDR3: CANSEWVGELFF
V: TRBV27; J: TRBJ1-5; D: -; size: many; DNA: TGTGCCAGCAGCCATGTGGGGACACAAGATCAGCCCCAGCATTTT; CDR3: CASSHVGTQDQPQHF
V: TRBV20-1; J: TRBJ2-5; D: TRBD1; size: -; DNA: TGCAGTGCTAGCTCCGGGACAGGGGTAGAGACCCAGTACTTC; CDR3: CSASSGTGVETQYF
V: TRBV6-5; J: TRBJ1-5; D: -; size: -; DNA: TGTGCCAGCAGTTACCAGAACAGGATCAATCAGCCCCAGCATTTT; CDR3: CASSYQNRINQPQHF
V: TRBV27; J: TRBJ2-2; D: -; size: -; DNA: TGTGCCAGCAGTGGAGCTAGCACCGGGGAGCTGTTTTTT; CDR3: CASSGASTGELFF
V: TRBV6-1; J: TRBJ2-7; D: TRBD1; size: many; DNA: TGTGCCAGCAGTATCCTTACACAGGGGAGCTCCTACGAGCAGTACTTC; CDR3: CASSILTQGSSYEQYF
V: TRBV3-1; J: TRBJ1-5; D: -; size: many; DNA: TGTGCCAGCAGCCATAGTTCACAGGGCCGGAATCAGCCCCAGCATTTT; CDR3: CASSHSSQGRNQPQHF
V: TRBV11-2; J: TRBJ1-1; D: -; size: many; DNA: TGTGCCAGCAGCCTTACCGGGGGCACTGAAGCTTTCTTT; CDR3: CASSLTGGTEAFF
V: TRBV28; J: TRBJ1-5; D: -; size: -; DNA: TGTGCCAGCATTCAGGGGCGCAATCGGCCCCAGCATTTT; CDR3: CASIQGRNRPQHF
V: TRBV6-1; J: TRBJ2-1; D: TRBD2; size: many; DNA: TGTGCCAGCACCTTCCAAGCGGGAGGATACAATGAGCAGTTCTTC; CDR3: CASTFQAGGYNEQFF
V: TRBV5-1; J: TRBJ2-5; D: TRBD1; size: many; DNA: TGCGCCAGCAGCTGGCGGGACAGGGTGGAATTAGGAGAGACCCAGTACTTC; CDR3: CASSWRDRVELGETQYF
V: TRBV6-2/TRBV6-3; J: TRBJ2-1; D: -; size: -; DNA: TGTGCCAGCTCACGGCCCCCCAACAATGAGCAGTTCTTC; CDR3: CASSRPPNNEQFF
V: TRBV30; J: TRBJ1-5; D: -; size: few; DNA: TGTGCCTGGAGTGTACACGGTGGCAATCAGCCCCAGCATTTT; CDR3: CAWSVHGGNQPQHF
V: TRBV30; J: TRBJ2-7; D: TRBD1; size: few; DNA: TGTGCCTGGAGTTGGGGGTATGGGACAGGCGAGCAGTACTTC; CDR3: CAWSWGYGTGEQYF